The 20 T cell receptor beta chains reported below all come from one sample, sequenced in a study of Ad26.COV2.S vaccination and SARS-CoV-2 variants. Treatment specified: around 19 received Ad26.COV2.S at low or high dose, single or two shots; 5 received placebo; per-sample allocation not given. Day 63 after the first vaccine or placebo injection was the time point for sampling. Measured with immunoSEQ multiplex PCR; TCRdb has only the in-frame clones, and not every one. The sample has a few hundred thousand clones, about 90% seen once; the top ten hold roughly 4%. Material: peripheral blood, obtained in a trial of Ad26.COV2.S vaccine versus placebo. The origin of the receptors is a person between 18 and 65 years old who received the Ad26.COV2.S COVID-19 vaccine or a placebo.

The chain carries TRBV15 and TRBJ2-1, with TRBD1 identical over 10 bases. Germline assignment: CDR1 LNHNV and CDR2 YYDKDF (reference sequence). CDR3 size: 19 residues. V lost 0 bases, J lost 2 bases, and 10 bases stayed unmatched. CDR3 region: CATSRDFPPGTGAYNEQFF. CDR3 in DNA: TGTGCCACCAGCAGAGATTTCCCCCCCGGGACAGGGGCCTACAATGAGCAGTTCTTC. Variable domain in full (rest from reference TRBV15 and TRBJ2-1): DAMVIQNPRYQVTQFGKPVTLSCSQTLNHNVMYWYQQKSSQAPKLLFHYYDKDFNNEADTPDNFQSRRPNTSFCFLDIRSPGLGDTAMYLCATSRDFPPGTGAYNEQFFGPGTRLTVL.

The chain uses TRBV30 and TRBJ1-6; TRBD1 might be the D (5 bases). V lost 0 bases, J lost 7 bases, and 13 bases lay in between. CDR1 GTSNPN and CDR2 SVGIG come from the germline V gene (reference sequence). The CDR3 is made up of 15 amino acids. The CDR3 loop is CAWSVGSGGNSPLHF. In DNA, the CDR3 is TGTGCCTGGAGTGTGGGGAGCGGGGGGAATTCACCCCTCCACTTT.

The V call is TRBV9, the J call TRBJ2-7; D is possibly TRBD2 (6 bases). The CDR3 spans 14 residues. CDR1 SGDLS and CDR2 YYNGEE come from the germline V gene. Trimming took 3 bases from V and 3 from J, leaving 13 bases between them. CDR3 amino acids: CASSAHGSGYEQYF. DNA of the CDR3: TGTGCCAGCAGCGCCCACGGGAGTGGCTACGAGCAGTACTTC.

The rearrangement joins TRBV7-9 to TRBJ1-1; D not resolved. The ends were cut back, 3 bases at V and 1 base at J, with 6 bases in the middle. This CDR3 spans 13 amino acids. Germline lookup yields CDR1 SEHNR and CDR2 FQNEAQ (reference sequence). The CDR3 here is CASSFSTNTEAFF. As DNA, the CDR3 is TGTGCCAGCAGCTTTTCTACGAACACTGAAGCTTTCTTT.

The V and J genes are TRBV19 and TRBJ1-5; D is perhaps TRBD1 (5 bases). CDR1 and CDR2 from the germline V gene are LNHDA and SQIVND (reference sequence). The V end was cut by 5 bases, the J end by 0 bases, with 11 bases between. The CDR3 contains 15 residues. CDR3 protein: CASSAQVYSNQPQHF. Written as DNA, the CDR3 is TGTGCCAGTAGTGCACAGGTTTATAGCAATCAGCCCCAGCATTTT.

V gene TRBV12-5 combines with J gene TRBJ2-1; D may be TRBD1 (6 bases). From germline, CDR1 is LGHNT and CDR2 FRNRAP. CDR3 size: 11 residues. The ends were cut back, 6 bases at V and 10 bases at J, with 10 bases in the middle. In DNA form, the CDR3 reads TGTGCTAGTGGGACGACAGGAGAGCAGTTCTTC. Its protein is CASGTTGEQFF.

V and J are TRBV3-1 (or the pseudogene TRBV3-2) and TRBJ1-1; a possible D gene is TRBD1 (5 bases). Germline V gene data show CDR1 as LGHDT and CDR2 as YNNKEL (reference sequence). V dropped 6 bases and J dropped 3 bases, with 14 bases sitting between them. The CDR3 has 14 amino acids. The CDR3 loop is CASRPGAGDTEAFF. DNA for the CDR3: TGTGCCAGCAGGCCCGGGGCTGGGGACACTGAAGCTTTCTTT.

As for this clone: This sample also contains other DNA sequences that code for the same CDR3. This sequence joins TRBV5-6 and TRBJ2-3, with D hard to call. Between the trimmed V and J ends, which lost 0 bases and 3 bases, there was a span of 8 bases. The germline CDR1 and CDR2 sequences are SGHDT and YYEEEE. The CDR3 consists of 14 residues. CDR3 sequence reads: CASSLALVTDTQYF. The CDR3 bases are TGTGCCAGCAGCTTGGCCCTAGTAACAGATACGCAGTATTTT.

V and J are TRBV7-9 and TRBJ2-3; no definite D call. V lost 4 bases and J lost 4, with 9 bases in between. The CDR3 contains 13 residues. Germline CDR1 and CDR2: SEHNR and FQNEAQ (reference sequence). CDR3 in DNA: TGTGCCAGCAGCTCTAAGTGGGCAGATACGCAGTATTTT. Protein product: CASSSKWADTQYF.

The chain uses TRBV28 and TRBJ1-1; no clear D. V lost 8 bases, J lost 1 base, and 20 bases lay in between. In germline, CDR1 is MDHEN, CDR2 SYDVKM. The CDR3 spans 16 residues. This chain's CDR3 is CASPPGRARRNTEAFF. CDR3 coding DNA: TGTGCCAGCCCACCCGGGCGGGCCCGGCGGAACACTGAAGCTTTCTTT.

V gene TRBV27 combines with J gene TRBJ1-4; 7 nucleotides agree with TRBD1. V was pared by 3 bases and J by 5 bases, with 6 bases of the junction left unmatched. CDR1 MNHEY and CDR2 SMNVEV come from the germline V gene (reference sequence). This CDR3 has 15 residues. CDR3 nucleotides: TGTGCCAGCAGTTTCACAGGGGTGACCAATGAAAAACTGTTTTTT. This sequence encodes CASSFTGVTNEKLFF.

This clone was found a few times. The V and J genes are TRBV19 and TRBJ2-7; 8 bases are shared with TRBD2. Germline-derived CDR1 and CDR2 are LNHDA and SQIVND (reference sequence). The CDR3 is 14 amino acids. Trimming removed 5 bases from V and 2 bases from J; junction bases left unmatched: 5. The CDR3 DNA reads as TGTGCCAGTAGTTCTCGCGGGAGGACCTACGAGCAGTACTTC. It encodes CASSSRGRTYEQYF.

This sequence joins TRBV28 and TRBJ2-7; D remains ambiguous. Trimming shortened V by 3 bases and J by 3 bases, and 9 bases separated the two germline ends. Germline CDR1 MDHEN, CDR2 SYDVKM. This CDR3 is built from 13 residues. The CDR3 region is CASSLGSYYEQYF. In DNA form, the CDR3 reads TGTGCCAGCAGTTTGGGCAGCTACTACGAGCAGTACTTC.

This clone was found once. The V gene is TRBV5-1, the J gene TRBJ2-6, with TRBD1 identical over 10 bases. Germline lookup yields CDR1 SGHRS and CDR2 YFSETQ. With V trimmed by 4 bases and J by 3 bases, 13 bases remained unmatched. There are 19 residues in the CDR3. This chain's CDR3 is CASSPRTGGGFSGANVLTF. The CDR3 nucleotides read TGCGCCAGCAGCCCCAGGACAGGGGGTGGTTTTAGTGGGGCCAACGTCCTGACTTTC.

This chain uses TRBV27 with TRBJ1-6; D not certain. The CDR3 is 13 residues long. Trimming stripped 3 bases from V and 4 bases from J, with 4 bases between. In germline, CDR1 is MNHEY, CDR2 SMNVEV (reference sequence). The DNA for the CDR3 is TGTGCCAGCAGTTTGACGTATAATTCACCCCTCCACTTT. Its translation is CASSLTYNSPLHF.

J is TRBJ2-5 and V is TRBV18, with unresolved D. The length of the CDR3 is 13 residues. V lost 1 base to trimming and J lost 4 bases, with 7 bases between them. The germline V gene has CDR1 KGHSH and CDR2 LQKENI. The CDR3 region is CASSPRAPETQYF. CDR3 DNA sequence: TGTGCCAGCTCACCACGAGCCCCAGAGACCCAGTACTTC.

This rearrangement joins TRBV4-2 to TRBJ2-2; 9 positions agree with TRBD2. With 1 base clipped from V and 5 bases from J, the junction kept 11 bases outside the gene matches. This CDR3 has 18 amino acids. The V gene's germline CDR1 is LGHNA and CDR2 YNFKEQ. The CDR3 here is CASSQAGGSGRWTGELFF. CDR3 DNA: TGTGCCAGCAGCCAAGCAGGAGGTAGCGGGAGATGGACCGGGGAGCTGTTTTTT.

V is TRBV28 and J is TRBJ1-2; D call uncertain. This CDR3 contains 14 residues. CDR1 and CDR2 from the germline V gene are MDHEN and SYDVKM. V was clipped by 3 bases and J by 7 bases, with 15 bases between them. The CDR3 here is CASSFPRALSGYTF. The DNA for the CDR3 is TGTGCCAGCAGTTTTCCGAGGGCGTTGAGTGGCTACACCTTC.

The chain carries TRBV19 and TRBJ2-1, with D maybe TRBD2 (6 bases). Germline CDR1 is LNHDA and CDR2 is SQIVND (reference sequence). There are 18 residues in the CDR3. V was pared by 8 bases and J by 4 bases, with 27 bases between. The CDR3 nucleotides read TGTGCCAGTGGCCGTGGAGGGGTGCTATCCCGAGGATACAATGAGCAGTTCTTC. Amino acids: CASGRGGVLSRGYNEQFF.

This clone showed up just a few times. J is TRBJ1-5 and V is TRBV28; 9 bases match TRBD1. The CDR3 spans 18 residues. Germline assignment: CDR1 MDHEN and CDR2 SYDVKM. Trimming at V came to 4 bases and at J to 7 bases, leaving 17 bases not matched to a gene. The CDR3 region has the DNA TGTGCCAGCAGTTCCTCAACCACAGGGGGCGGATGGAACCAGCCCCAGCATTTT. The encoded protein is CASSSSTTGGGWNQPQHF.